Below, 3 T cell receptor beta chains from the same sample are listed, as sequenced in a study of T-cell memory formation after mild COVID-19. MiXCR, applied by TCRdb to the 5' RACE reads, yields one record per CDR3 protein. The table shows roughly 250,000 distinct CDR3 sequences, with around 15% occurring only once. Sequencing used PBMCs or a T cell subset sorted from them (not recorded which). Source of these receptors: a man between 18 and 35 years old who had mild COVID-19 (a few samples of this study predate the infection). Cell type and time point are not known.

The J gene is TRBJ2-7, the V gene TRBV6-2 or TRBV6-3, with TRBD1 matching over 7 bases. This CDR3 is 14 amino acids long. J was trimmed by 2 bases and V by 0 bases; bases with no gene match: 1. Germline values: CDR1 MNHEY, CDR2 SVGEGT. For the CDR3, the DNA is TGTGCCAGCAGTTACTCGACAGGGACCTACGAGCAGTACGTC. It specifies CASSYSTGTYEQYV.

This clonotype was detected only a few times. CDR3 DNA: TGTGCCAGCAGTGGACAGACTGTGGAGACCCAGTACTTC. Amino acids: CASSGQTVETQYF. The genes are TRBV12-3 or TRBV12-4 and TRBJ2-5, with D possibly being TRBD1 (6 bases). Trimming stripped 5 bases from V and 5 bases from J, with 12 bases between. CDR3 size: 13 residues.

This sequence joins TRBV27 and TRBJ2-7; D gene unclear. CDR3 length: 14 residues. V lost 4 bases and J 0 bases, leaving 10 bases between the germline ends. The germline gives CDR1 MNHEY, CDR2 SMNVEV (reference sequence). This CDR3 is CASSSTTGSYEQYF. The CDR3 DNA follows: TGTGCCAGCAGTTCCACGACGGGCTCCTACGAGCAGTACTTC.